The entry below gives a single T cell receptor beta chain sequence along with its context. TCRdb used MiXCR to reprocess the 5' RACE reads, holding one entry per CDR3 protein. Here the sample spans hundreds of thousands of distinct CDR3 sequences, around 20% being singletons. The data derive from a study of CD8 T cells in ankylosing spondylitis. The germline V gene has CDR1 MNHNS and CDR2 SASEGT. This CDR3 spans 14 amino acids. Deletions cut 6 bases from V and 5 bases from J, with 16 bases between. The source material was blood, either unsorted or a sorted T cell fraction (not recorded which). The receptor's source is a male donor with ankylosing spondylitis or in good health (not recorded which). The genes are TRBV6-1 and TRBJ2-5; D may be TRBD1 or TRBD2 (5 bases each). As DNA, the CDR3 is TGTGCCAGCAGCGCCCCAGGGAGTAGCGAGACCCAGTACTTC. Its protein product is CASSAPGSSETQYF.